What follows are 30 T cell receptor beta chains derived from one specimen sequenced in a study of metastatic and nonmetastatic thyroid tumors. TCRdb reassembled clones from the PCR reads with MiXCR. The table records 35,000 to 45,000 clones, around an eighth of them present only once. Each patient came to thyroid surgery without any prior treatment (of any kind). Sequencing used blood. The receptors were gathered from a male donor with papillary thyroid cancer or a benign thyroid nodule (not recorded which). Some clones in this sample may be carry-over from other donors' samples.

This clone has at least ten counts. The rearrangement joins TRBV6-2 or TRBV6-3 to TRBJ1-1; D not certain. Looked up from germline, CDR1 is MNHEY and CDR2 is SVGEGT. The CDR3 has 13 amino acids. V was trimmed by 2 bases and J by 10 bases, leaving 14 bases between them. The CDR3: CASSYEERFGAFF. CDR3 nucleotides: TGTGCCAGCAGTTACGAGGAACGGTTCGGAGCTTTCTTT.

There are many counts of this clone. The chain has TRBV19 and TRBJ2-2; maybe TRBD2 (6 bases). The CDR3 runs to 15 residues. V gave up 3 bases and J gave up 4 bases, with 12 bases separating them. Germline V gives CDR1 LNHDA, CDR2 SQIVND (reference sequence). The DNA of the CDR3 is TGTGCCAGTAGTATTCGGCTAGCGACCACCGGGGAGCTGTTTTTT. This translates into CASSIRLATTGELFF.

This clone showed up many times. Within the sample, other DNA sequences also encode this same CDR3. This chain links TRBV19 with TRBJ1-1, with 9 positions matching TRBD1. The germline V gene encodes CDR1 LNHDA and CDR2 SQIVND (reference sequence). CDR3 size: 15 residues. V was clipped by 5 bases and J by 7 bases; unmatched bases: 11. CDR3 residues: CASSPRTGGSSEAFF. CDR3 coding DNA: TGTGCCAGTAGTCCTCGAACAGGGGGCAGCAGTGAAGCTTTCTTT.

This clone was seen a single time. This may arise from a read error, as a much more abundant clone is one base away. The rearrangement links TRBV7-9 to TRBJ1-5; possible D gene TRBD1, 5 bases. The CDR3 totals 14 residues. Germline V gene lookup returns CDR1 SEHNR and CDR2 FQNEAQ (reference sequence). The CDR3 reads CAISGYQGGQPQHF. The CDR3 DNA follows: TGTGCCATCAGCGGTTACCAGGGTGGTCAGCCCCAGCATTTT.

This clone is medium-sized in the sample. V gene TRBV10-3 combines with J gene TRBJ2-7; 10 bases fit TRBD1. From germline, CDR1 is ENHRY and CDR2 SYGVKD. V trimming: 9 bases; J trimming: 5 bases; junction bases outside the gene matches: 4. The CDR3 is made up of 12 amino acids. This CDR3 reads CAIGTGENEQYF. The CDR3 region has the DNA TGTGCCATAGGGACAGGGGAAAACGAGCAGTACTTC.

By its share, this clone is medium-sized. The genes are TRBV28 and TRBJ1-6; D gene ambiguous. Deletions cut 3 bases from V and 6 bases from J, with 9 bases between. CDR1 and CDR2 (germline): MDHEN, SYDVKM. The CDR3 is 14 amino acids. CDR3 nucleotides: TGTGCCAGCAGTTTCCCAACGGGTAATTCACCCCTCCACTTT. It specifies CASSFPTGNSPLHF.

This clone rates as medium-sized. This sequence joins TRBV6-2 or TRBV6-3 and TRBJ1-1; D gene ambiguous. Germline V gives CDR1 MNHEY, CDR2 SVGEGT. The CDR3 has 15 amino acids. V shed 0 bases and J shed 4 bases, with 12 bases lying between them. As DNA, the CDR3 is TGTGCCAGCAGTTACTCGACTCTTCTAGGCACTGAAGCTTTCTTT. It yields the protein CASSYSTLLGTEAFF.

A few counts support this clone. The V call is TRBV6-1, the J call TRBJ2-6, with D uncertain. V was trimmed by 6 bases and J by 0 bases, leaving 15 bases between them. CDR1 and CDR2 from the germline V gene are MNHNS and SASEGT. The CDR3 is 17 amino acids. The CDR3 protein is CASRCIGSASGANVLTF. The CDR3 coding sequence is TGTGCCAGCAGGTGTATCGGGTCCGCCTCTGGGGCCAACGTCCTGACTTTC.

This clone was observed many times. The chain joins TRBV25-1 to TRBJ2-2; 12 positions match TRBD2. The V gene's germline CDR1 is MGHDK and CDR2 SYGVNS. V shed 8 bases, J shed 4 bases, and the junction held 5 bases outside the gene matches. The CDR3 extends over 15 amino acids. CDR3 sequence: CASPSGRASTGELFF. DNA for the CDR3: TGTGCCAGCCCTAGCGGGAGGGCCAGCACCGGGGAGCTGTTTTTT.

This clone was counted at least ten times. The CDR3 nucleotides read TGTGCCAGCAGTTGGGGTTGGAGTGCAGATACGCAGTATTTT. Protein product: CASSWGWSADTQYF. V and J are TRBV12-3 or TRBV12-4 and TRBJ2-3; D gene unclear. Trimming removed 4 bases from V and 4 bases from J, with 12 bases in between. This CDR3 is built from 14 residues.

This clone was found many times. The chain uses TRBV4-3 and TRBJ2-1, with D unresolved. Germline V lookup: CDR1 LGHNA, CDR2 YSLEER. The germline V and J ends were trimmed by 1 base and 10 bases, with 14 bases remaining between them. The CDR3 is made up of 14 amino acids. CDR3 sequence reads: CASSQGFSFGEQFF. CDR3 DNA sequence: TGCGCCAGCAGCCAAGGGTTTAGTTTTGGCGAGCAGTTCTTC.

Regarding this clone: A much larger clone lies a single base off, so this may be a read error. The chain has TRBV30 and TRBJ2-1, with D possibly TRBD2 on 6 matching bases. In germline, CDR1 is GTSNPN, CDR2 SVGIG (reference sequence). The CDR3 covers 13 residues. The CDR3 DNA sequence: TGTGACTGGACGTTGGGGGGCTACAATGAGCAGTTCTTC. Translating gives CDWTLGGYNEQFF.

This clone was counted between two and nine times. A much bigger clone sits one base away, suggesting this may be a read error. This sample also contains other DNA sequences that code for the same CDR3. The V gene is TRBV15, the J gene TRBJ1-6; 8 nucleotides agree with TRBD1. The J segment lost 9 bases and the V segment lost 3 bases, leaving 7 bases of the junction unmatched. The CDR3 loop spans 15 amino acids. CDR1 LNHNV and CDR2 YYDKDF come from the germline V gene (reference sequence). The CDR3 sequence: CATSSLTGGGSPLHF. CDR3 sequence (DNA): TGTGCCACCAGCAGCCTTACAGGGGGTGGTTCACCCCTCCACTTT. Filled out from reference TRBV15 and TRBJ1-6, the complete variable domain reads DAMVIQNPRYQVTQFGKPVTLSCSQTLNHNVMYWYQQKSSQAPKLLFHYYDKDFNNEADTPDNFQSRRPNTSFCFLDIRSPGLGDTAMYLCATSSLTGGGSPLHFGNGTRLTVT.

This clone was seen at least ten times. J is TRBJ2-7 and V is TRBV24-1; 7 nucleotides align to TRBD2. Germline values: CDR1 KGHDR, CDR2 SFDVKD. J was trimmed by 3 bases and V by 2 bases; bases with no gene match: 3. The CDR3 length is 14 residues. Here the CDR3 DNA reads TGTGCCACCAGTGATTCTAGCGGCTACTACGAGCAGTACTTC. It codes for CATSDSSGYYEQYF.

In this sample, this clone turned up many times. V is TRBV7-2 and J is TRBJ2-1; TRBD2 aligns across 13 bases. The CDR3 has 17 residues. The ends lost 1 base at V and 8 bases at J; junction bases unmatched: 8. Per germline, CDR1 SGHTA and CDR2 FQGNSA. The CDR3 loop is CASSLGGTSGNGDEQFF. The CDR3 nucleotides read TGTGCCAGCAGCTTAGGGGGGACTAGCGGGAACGGCGATGAGCAGTTCTTC.

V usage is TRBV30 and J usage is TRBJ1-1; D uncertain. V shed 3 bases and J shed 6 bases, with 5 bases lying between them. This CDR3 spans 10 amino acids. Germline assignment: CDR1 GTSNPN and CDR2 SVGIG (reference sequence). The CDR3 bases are TGTGCCTGGAGCTCGGCTGAAGCTTTCTTT. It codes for CAWSSAEAFF.

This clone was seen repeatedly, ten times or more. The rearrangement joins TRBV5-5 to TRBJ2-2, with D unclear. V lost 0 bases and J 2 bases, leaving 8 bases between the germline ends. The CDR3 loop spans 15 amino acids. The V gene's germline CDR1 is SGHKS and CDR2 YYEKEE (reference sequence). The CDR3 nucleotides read TGTGCCAGCAGCTTGGGTGCTCTAAACACCGGGGAGCTGTTTTTT. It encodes CASSLGALNTGELFF.

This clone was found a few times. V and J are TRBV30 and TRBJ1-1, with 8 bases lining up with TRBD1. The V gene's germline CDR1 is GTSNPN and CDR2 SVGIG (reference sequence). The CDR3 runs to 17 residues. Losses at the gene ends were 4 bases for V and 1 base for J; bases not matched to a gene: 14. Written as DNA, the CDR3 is TGTGCCTGGATTTCATGGGTCCCCGGGACAGGGAACACTGAAGCTTTCTTT. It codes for CAWISWVPGTGNTEAFF.

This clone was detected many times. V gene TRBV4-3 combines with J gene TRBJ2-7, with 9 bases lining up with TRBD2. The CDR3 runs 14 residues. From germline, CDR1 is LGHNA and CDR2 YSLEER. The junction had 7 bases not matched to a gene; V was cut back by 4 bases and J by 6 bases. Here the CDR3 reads CASSPLAAGGEQYF. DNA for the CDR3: TGCGCCAGCAGCCCCCTGGCAGCGGGAGGCGAGCAGTACTTC.

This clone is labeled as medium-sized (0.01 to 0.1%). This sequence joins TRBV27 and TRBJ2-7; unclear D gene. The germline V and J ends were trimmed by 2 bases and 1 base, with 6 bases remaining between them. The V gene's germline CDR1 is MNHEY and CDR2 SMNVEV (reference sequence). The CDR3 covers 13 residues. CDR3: CASSLRHSYEQYF. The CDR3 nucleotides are TGTGCCAGCAGTTTACGGCATTCCTACGAGCAGTACTTC.

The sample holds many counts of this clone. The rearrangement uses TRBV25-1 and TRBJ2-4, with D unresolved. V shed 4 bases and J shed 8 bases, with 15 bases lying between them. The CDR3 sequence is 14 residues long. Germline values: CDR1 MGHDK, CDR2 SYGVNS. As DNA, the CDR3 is TGTGCCAGCAGTGGGTACCCTGCGGTGGACATTCAGTACTTC. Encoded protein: CASSGYPAVDIQYF.

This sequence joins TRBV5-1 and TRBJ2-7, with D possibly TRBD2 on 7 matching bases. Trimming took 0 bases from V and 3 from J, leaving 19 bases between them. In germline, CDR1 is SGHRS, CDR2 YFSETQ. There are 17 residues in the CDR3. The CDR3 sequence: CASSLAPPRGGDYEQYF. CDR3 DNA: TGCGCCAGCAGCTTGGCCCCCCCAAGAGGGGGGGACTACGAGCAGTACTTC.

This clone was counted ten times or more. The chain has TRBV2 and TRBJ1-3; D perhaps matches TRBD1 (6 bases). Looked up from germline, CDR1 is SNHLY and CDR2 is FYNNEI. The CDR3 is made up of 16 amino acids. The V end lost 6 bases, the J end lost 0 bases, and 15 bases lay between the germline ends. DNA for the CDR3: TGTGCCAGCAGCCCGGGGTGGGGGGCCTCTGGAAACACCATATATTTT. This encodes CASSPGWGASGNTIYF.

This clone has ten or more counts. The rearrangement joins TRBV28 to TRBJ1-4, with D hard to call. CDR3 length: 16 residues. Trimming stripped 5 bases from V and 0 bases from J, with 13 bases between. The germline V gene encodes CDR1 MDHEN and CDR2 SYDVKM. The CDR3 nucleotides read TGTGCCAGCAGTCCCCCCCAGATCGCAACTAATGAAAAACTGTTTTTT. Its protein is CASSPPQIATNEKLFF.

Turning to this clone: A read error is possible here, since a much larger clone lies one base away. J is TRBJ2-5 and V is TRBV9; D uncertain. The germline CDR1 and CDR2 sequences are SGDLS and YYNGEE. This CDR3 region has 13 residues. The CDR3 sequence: CSSSAPSGETQYF. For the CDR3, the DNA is TGTTCCAGCAGCGCCCCTTCCGGGGAGACCCAGTACTTC.

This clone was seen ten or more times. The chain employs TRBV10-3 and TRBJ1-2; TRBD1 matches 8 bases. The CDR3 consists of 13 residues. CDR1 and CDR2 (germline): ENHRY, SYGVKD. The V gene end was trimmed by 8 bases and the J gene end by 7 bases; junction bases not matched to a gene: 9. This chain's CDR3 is CAISDRDHGGYTF. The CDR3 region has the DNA TGTGCCATCTCGGACAGGGATCATGGTGGCTACACCTTC.

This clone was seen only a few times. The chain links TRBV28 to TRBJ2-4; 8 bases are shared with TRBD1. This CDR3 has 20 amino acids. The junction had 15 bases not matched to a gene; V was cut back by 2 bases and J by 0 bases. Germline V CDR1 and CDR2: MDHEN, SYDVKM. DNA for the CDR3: TGTGCCAGCAGTTTAGGGATCGGACAGGGACGCCGACTAGCCAAAAACATTCAGTACTTC. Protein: CASSLGIGQGRRLAKNIQYF.

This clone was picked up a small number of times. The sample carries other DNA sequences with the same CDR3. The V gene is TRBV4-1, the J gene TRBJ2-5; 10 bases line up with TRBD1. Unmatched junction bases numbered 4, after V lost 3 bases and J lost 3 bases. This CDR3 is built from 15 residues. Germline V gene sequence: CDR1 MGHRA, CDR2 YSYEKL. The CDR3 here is CASSHGDRGKETQYF. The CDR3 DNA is TGCGCCAGCAGCCATGGGGACAGGGGCAAAGAGACCCAGTACTTC.

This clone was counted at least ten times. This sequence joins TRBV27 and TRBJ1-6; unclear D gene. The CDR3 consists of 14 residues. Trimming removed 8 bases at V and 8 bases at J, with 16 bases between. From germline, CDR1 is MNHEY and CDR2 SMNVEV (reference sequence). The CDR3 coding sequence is TGTGCCAGCCGCGGTCTAGAGACACATTCACCCCTCCACTTT. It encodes CASRGLETHSPLHF.

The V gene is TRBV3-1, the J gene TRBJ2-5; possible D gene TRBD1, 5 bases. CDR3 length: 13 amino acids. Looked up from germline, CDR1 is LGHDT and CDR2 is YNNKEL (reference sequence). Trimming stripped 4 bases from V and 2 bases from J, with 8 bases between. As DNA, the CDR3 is TGTGCCAGCAGCCGGTCAGGGCAAGAGACCCAGTACTTC. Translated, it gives CASSRSGQETQYF.